This is a list of T cell receptor beta chains from one sample in a study of blood T cell repertoires in COVID-19. Sequencing used immunoSEQ multiplex PCR; TCRdb keeps in-frame clones, though not all of them. The profile shows 150,000 to 200,000 clones, 88% of them singletons. The sequenced sample was peripheral blood. These receptors all stem from a human donor in a cohort sampled during active COVID-19. CDR3s include the opening cysteine and the closing phenylalanine or tryptophan. A D gene is named only where the DNA matches it firmly. Size is stated for part of the rows, as once, few or many counts, or as a class when the clone is expanded.

J gene | V gene | clone size | D gene | CDR3 protein | CDR3 DNA
TRBJ2-7 | TRBV6-1 | . | TRBD1 | CASSEPAGGRGEQYF | TGTGCCAGCAGTGAACCGGCAGGGGGTCGTGGCGAGCAGTACTTC
TRBJ2-1 | TRBV7-2 | . | TRBD2 | CASSPSTAGGNRNNEQFF | TGTGCCAGCAGCCCCTCCACAGCGGGGGGAAACCGTAACAATGAGCAGTTCTTC
TRBJ1-2 | TRBV2 | . | . | CASRNTGGFLSHTF | TGTGCCAGCAGAAACACGGGGGGGTTCCTCTCTCACACCTTC
TRBJ2-5 | TRBV27 | . | TRBD1 | CASSFRGRETQYF | TGTGCCAGCAGTTTCAGGGGGCGTGAGACCCAGTACTTC
TRBJ2-1 | TRBV7-8 | . | TRBD2 | CASSFPLAGYNEQFF | TGTGCCAGCAGCTTTCCTCTAGCGGGCTACAATGAGCAGTTCTTC
TRBJ2-1 | TRBV18 | once | . | CASSPKLANEQFF | TGTGCCAGCTCGCCGAAGCTAGCCAATGAGCAGTTCTTC
TRBJ2-2 | TRBV7-2 | . | . | CASSLARAGIGELFF | TGTGCCAGCAGCTTAGCGCGGGCGGGAATCGGGGAGCTGTTTTTT
TRBJ2-7 | TRBV30 | . | . | CTFGGPNYEQYF | TGTACTTTCGGGGGGCCTAATTACGAGCAGTACTTC
TRBJ1-4 | TRBV5-3 | once | . | CARSSTGNEKLFF | TGTGCCAGAAGCTCGACAGGAAATGAAAAACTGTTTTTT
TRBJ1-1 | TRBV5-6 | . | . | CASSPGGYMNTEAFF | TGTGCCAGCAGCCCGGGAGGGTACATGAACACTGAAGCTTTCTTT
TRBJ1-5 | TRBV12-5 | . | . | CASGFGEALNQPQHF | TGTGCTAGTGGTTTTGGGGAGGCCCTAAATCAGCCCCAGCATTTT
TRBJ1-1 | TRBV27 | . | . | CASSLIGGANTEAFF | TGTGCCAGCAGTTTAATAGGCGGAGCCAACACTGAAGCTTTCTTT
TRBJ2-3 | TRBV5-6 | . | . | CASSDVQVGGTDTQYF | TGTGCCAGCAGCGACGTACAGGTTGGGGGCACAGATACGCAGTATTTT
TRBJ2-7 | TRBV3-1/TRBV3-2 | . | TRBD2 | CASSIAGFPYEQYF | TGTGCCAGCAGTATAGCGGGGTTTCCCTACGAGCAGTACTTC
TRBJ2-7 | TRBV28 | . | . | CASSLAHYEQYF | TGTGCCAGCAGTTTGGCCCATTACGAGCAGTACTTC
TRBJ1-2 | TRBV28 | . | . | CASSSTSSPTGYHYGYTF | TGTGCCAGCAGTTCCACGTCCTCCCCGACAGGATACCACTATGGCTACACCTTC
TRBJ1-2 | TRBV10-3 | once | . | CAIRGGRDYGYTF | TGTGCCATCCGGGGGGGTAGGGACTATGGCTACACCTTC
TRBJ2-1 | TRBV9 | . | TRBD2 | CASSPRDYTYNEQFF | TGTGCCAGCAGCCCTCGGGACTATACATACAATGAGCAGTTCTTC
TRBJ2-5 | TRBV25-1 | . | TRBD2 | CASSSKREGQETQYF | TGTGCCAGCAGTTCCAAGCGGGAGGGCCAAGAGACCCAGTACTTC
TRBJ2-1 | TRBV4-3 | once | . | CASSQDELGTEQFF | TGCGCCAGCAGCCAAGATGAGTTGGGCACTGAGCAGTTCTTC
TRBJ2-4 | TRBV6-2/TRBV6-3 | . | . | CASSSLQGLAKNIQYF | TGTGCCAGCAGTTCGTTGCAGGGGCTAGCCAAAAACATTCAGTACTTC
TRBJ2-1 | TRBV5-1 | . | . | CASSLVPGVGEQFF | TGCGCCAGCAGCTTGGTCCCGGGTGTGGGTGAGCAGTTCTTC
TRBJ2-7 | TRBV19 | . | TRBD1 | CASSDLQGAAYEQYF | TGTGCCAGTAGTGACCTACAGGGGGCCGCCTACGAGCAGTACTTC
TRBJ1-6 | TRBV2 | . | . | CASQGQGSPLHF | TGTGCCAGCCAGGGTCAGGGTTCACCCCTCCACTTT
TRBJ1-1 | TRBV25-1 | . | . | CASRQTALDTEAFF | TGTGCCAGCAGACAGACAGCCCTAGACACTGAAGCTTTCTTT
TRBJ1-2 | TRBV29-1 | . | TRBD1 | CSVGLSGTGRVGGYTF | TGCAGCGTTGGGCTTTCCGGGACAGGGCGTGTGGGTGGCTACACCTTC
TRBJ2-1 | TRBV27 | . | . | CASSFRQNNEQFF | TGTGCCAGCAGTTTTCGACAGAACAATGAGCAGTTCTTC
TRBJ2-7 | TRBV7-9 | . | . | CASSLAVGAGTYEQYF | TGTGCCAGCAGCTTAGCGGTAGGAGCAGGGACCTACGAGCAGTACTTC
TRBJ2-6 | TRBV15 | . | TRBD2 | CATSRTGGPGANVLTF | TGTGCCACCAGCAGAACGGGGGGGCCTGGGGCCAACGTCCTGACTTTC
TRBJ2-5 | TRBV5-6 | . | TRBD2 | CASSLLAGSRETQYF | TGTGCCAGCAGCTTACTAGCGGGGTCTAGGGAGACCCAGTACTTC
TRBJ2-1 | TRBV6-4 | . | . | CASSPTWAAYNEQFF | TGTGCCAGCAGCCCTACTTGGGCCGCCTACAATGAGCAGTTCTTC
TRBJ2-3 | TRBV25-1 | . | TRBD2 | CASSESVTSGHTDTQYF | TGTGCCAGCAGTGAATCAGTGACTAGCGGACACACAGATACGCAGTATTTT
TRBJ2-1 | TRBV7-9 | . | . | CASSLAHRVDEQFF | TGTGCCAGCAGCTTAGCCCACAGGGTGGATGAGCAGTTCTTC
TRBJ1-1 | TRBV3-1/TRBV3-2 | . | . | CASSSFEGRNTEAFF | TGTGCCAGCAGCTCCTTTGAAGGGAGAAACACTGAAGCTTTCTTT
TRBJ1-2 | TRBV19 | . | TRBD1 | CASTPGNLGGAAYGYTF | TGTGCCAGTACCCCCGGGAATTTAGGGGGCGCAGCCTATGGCTACACCTTC
TRBJ2-1 | TRBV6-5 | . | . | CASSYGGYGSYNEQFF | TGTGCCAGCAGTTACGGGGGGTATGGATCCTACAATGAGCAGTTCTTC
TRBJ2-7 | TRBV28 | . | . | CASSLRTLYEQYF | TGTGCCAGCAGCCTTAGGACTCTTTACGAGCAGTACTTC
TRBJ2-7 | TRBV7-2 | . | TRBD2 | CASNGGGGRREQYF | TGTGCCAGCAACGGCGGGGGGGGAAGGAGGGAGCAGTACTTC
TRBJ2-7 | TRBV29-1 | . | . | CSVDFGRGAGEQYF | TGCAGCGTTGATTTCGGCAGGGGGGCCGGGGAGCAGTACTTC
TRBJ1-1 | TRBV5-1 | . | TRBD1 | CASSLRTGKFTEAFF | TGCGCCAGCAGCTTGCGGACAGGGAAATTCACTGAAGCTTTCTTT
TRBJ2-7 | TRBV6-5 | . | TRBD2 | CASSYSTSGGYEQYF | TGTGCCAGCAGTTACTCTACTAGCGGGGGTTACGAGCAGTACTTC
TRBJ2-3 | TRBV5-1 | . | . | CASSRGDNTDTQYF | TGCGCCAGCAGTAGGGGCGACAACACAGATACGCAGTATTTT
TRBJ2-1 | TRBV29-1 | . | TRBD2 | CSVEESASGSSYNEQFF | TGCAGCGTTGAAGAGTCGGCTAGCGGGTCCTCCTACAATGAGCAGTTCTTC
TRBJ2-3 | TRBV2 | . | TRBD2 | CASSLSGFTDTQYF | TGTGCCAGCAGCCTTAGCGGGTTCACAGATACGCAGTATTTT
TRBJ2-5 | TRBV5-1 | . | TRBD2 | CASSSGLAGVETQYF | TGCGCCAGCAGCTCAGGACTAGCGGGAGTTGAGACCCAGTACTTC
TRBJ2-1 | TRBV27 | . | TRBD1 | CASSASGTGGGSYNEQFF | TGTGCCAGCAGTGCCTCCGGGACAGGTGGGGGCTCCTACAATGAGCAGTTCTTC
TRBJ2-7 | TRBV4-1 | . | TRBD1 | CASSQGDSDEQYF | TGCGCCAGCAGCCAAGGGGACAGCGACGAGCAGTACTTC
TRBJ2-4 | TRBV11-2 | . | TRBD2 | CASSLQSSGYIQYF | TGTGCCAGCAGCTTACAATCTAGCGGATACATTCAGTACTTC
TRBJ2-2 | TRBV7-2 | . | . | CASSLGARSGELFF | TGTGCCAGCAGCTTAGGGGCGCGCTCCGGGGAGCTGTTTTTT